This T cell receptor beta chain was documented in a study of cytomegalovirus exposure and HLA in healthy donors. Germline lookup yields CDR1 LGHNA and CDR2 YNFKEQ. Unmatched junction bases numbered 15, after V lost 4 bases and J lost 4 bases. The CDR3 length is 19 residues. Profiling relied on immunoSEQ multiplex PCR, and the TCRdb table lists in-frame clones only, not all of them. The sample includes about 88,000 clones, less than 90% of them seen just once. Material for sequencing was PBMCs. The chain employs TRBV4-2 and TRBJ2-2; 10 bases line up with TRBD2. The clonotype comes from a woman under 30 in good health and CMV-seropositive. The CDR3 region is CASSLKGLAGANPTGELFF. CDR3 DNA sequence: TGTGCCAGCAGCCTAAAGGGGCTAGCGGGGGCCAATCCCACCGGGGAGCTGTTTTTT.